The 17 T cell receptor beta chains below all came from one sample that was sequenced in a study of CD8 T cells in ankylosing spondylitis. TCRdb re-called the 5' RACE reads through MiXCR, storing one row per CDR3 protein. The table has a few hundred thousand distinct CDR3 sequences, 20% to 25% seen once. Study-wide findings and caveats: Within ankylosing spondylitis blood, a TCR beta motif made up of seven or eight highly homologous variants appeared to be characteristic.

Their cognate antigens are unknown. Sequencing input: blood, either unsorted or a sorted T cell fraction (not recorded which). These receptors originate from a male donor with ankylosing spondylitis.

The V and J genes are TRBV6-1 and TRBJ2-1, with D maybe TRBD1 (6 bases). Germline loops: CDR1 MNHNS, CDR2 SASEGT. Trimming took off 5 bases at V and 0 bases at J, with 11 bases between the two ends. This CDR3 contains 15 residues. The CDR3 protein is CASSHDRSSYNEQFF. CDR3 coding DNA: TGTGCCAGCAGTCATGACAGGTCCTCCTACAATGAGCAGTTCTTC.

This clonotype turned up a few times. The rearrangement links TRBV12-3 or TRBV12-4 to TRBJ2-7, with D perhaps TRBD2 (5 bases). Trimming pared 6 bases from V and 4 bases from J, leaving 13 bases between. This CDR3 has 13 residues. CDR3: CASSLALGYEQYF. Here the CDR3 DNA reads TGTGCCAGCAGCTTGGCACTAGGTTACGAGCAGTACTTC.

This clonotype was detected a few times. This CDR3 reads CSARVDRGLYEQYF. The CDR3 DNA sequence: TGCAGTGCTAGAGTGGACAGGGGTCTCTACGAGCAGTACTTC. V and J are TRBV20-1 and TRBJ2-7, with 9 bases that match TRBD1. The junction had 4 bases not matched to a gene; V was cut back by 1 base and J by 3 bases. Germline V gene lookup returns CDR1 DFQATT and CDR2 SNEGSKA (reference sequence). The CDR3 runs 14 residues.

This clonotype was seen more than once but under ten times. CDR3 amino acids: CASSLGGYSSPLHF. As DNA, the CDR3 is TGTGCCAGCAGCTTAGGAGGGTATTCTTCACCCCTCCACTTT. The chain is built from TRBV7-2 and TRBJ1-6, with D uncertain. Germline V gene sequence: CDR1 SGHTA, CDR2 FQGNSA. The CDR3 extends over 14 amino acids. Trimming left V 1 base short and J 9 bases short, with 10 bases between.

This sequence joins TRBV11-1 and TRBJ2-1; no firm D call. This CDR3 region has 18 residues. In germline, CDR1 is SGHAT, CDR2 FQDESV (reference sequence). Trimming cost V 0 bases and J 0 bases, with 15 bases left between them. The CDR3, as DNA: TGTGCCAGCAGCTTAGCGCTGGACGGGCGGAGCTCCTACAATGAGCAGTTCTTC. Translation gives CASSLALDGRSSYNEQFF.

This clonotype came up many times. V usage is TRBV10-3 and J usage is TRBJ2-1; 11 bases map to TRBD2. CDR1 is ENHRY, CDR2 SYGVKD, per germline. V lost 6 bases to trimming and J lost 3 bases; unmatched junction nucleotides: 10. The CDR3 is 17 residues long. CDR3 sequence: CAISYSGTSGIYNEQFF. As DNA, the CDR3 is TGTGCCATCAGCTATTCCGGGACTAGCGGCATCTACAATGAGCAGTTCTTC.

V gene TRBV2 combines with J gene TRBJ2-1; 8 bases are a match to TRBD2. CDR1 is SNHLY and CDR2 is FYNNEI in the germline V gene. With V trimmed by 7 bases and J by 9 bases, 23 bases remained unmatched. This CDR3 region has 18 residues. This chain's CDR3 is CASTALRGAGLLFAEQFF. The CDR3 region has the DNA TGTGCCAGCACTGCCTTGCGGGGGGCGGGACTACTCTTCGCTGAGCAGTTCTTC.

Comments on this clonotype: Since a much larger clone is just one base distant, this may be a read error. The genes are TRBV7-9 and TRBJ2-1, with D perhaps TRBD2 (6 bases). The CDR3 consists of 15 residues. CDR1 and CDR2 from the germline V gene are SEHNR and FQNEAQ (reference sequence). CDR3 amino acids: CASILGAGSYNEQFF. The CDR3, as DNA: TGTGCCAGCATCTTAGGCGCGGGGTCCTACAATGAGCAGTTCTTC.

This clonotype was detected a few times. CDR3 bases: TGTGCCAGCAGCCCAACAGGGAGCACAGATACGCAGTATTTT. Residues: CASSPTGSTDTQYF. The V call is TRBV7-9, the J call TRBJ2-3; tentative D call: TRBD1 (6 bases). Germline CDR1 SEHNR, CDR2 FQNEAQ (reference sequence). The germline V and J ends were trimmed by 5 bases and 0 bases, with 9 bases remaining between them. This CDR3 comprises 14 residues.

This clonotype was seen a handful of times. The chain is built from TRBV7-6 and TRBJ1-1; D gene unclear. Germline V CDR1 and CDR2: SGHVS, FNYEAQ. CDR3 length: 15 residues. V was cut by 0 bases and J by 4 bases, with 12 bases left in between. The CDR3 loop is CASSLAPGVGTEAFF. The CDR3 DNA sequence: TGTGCCAGCAGCTTAGCTCCCGGGGTCGGCACTGAAGCTTTCTTT. The complete variable domain, with remaining parts taken from reference TRBV7-6 and TRBJ1-1, reads GAGVSQSPRYKVTKRGQDVALRCDPISGHVSLYWYRQALGQGPEFLTYFNYEAQQDKSGLPNDRFSAERPEGSISTLTIQRTEQRDSAMYRCASSLAPGVGTEAFFGQGTRLTVV.

A few counts support this clonotype. The V call is TRBV7-6, the J call TRBJ1-2, with TRBD1 identical over 7 bases. CDR1 and CDR2 from the germline V gene are SGHVS and FNYEAQ. J gave up 6 bases and V 1 base, and 11 bases lay outside the gene matches. CDR3 length equals 16 residues. As DNA, the CDR3 is TGTGCCAGCAGCTTAGAGGGGTACAGGGGCGCGAATGGCTACACCTTC. Translation gives CASSLEGYRGANGYTF.

This clonotype was observed at least ten times. The V gene is TRBV29-1, the J gene TRBJ2-1; 7 positions match TRBD2. CDR3 length: 14 residues. From germline, CDR1 is SQVTM and CDR2 ANQGSEA. With 2 bases clipped from V and 2 bases from J, the junction kept 3 bases outside the gene matches. CDR3 nucleotide sequence: TGCAGCGTTGAAAAGGGAGGGCCCTACAATGAGCAGTTCTTC. Its protein product is CSVEKGGPYNEQFF.

This clonotype turned up a few times. V is TRBV12-3 or TRBV12-4 and J is TRBJ2-6; no reliable D call. Trimming left V 2 bases short and J 0 bases short, with 14 bases between. The CDR3 runs 18 residues. DNA for the CDR3: TGTGCCAGCAGTTTAATTTCGGCAGCTCGCTCTGGGGCCAACGTCCTGACTTTC. This translates into CASSLISAARSGANVLTF.

The chain is built from TRBV7-3 and TRBJ2-1, with TRBD2 identical over 14 bases. The CDR3 extends over 15 amino acids. Losses at the gene ends were 5 bases for V and 6 bases for J; bases not matched to a gene: 3. Germline-derived CDR1 and CDR2 are SGHTA and FQGTGA. CDR3 protein: CASSRLAGGVNEQFF. CDR3 nucleotides: TGTGCCAGCAGCAGACTAGCGGGAGGGGTCAATGAGCAGTTCTTC.

This clonotype has a handful of counts. This could be a read error, since a much larger clone is one nucleotide away. The chain uses TRBV7-2 and TRBJ2-5; TRBD2 aligns across 7 bases. The trim removed 0 bases at V and 4 bases at J, leaving 2 bases unmatched. Germline CDR1 is SGHTA and CDR2 is FQGNSA. The CDR3 spans 14 residues. The CDR3, as DNA: TGTGCCAGCAGCTTAGCGGGAGGGCCAGAGACCCAGTACTTC. Translation: CASSLAGGPETQYF.

This clonotype was counted between two and nine times. The chain uses TRBV18 and TRBJ1-3; the D gene is possibly TRBD1 (6 bases). Germline-derived CDR1 and CDR2 are KGHSH and LQKENI. This CDR3 has 16 amino acids. V was cut by 1 base and J by 3 bases, with 13 bases left in between. CDR3 DNA: TGTGCCAGCTCACCACTGGAAGGGGGATATGGAAACACCATATATTTT. This encodes CASSPLEGGYGNTIYF.

The sample holds a few counts of this clonotype. CDR3 in amino acids: CASGEQGAPDNSPLHF. The DNA for the CDR3 is TGTGCCAGCGGCGAGCAGGGAGCCCCTGATAATTCACCCCTCCACTTT. This chain connects TRBV7-2 to TRBJ1-6, with D perhaps TRBD1 (5 bases). The CDR3 is 16 amino acids. The germline CDR1 and CDR2 sequences are SGHTA and FQGNSA. Trimming stripped 8 bases from V and 5 bases from J, with 19 bases between.